This T cell receptor beta chain derives from a study of T cell changes during pregnancy in multiple sclerosis. This CDR3 spans 13 amino acids. After removal of 3 bases from V and 6 bases from J, the junction contained 5 bases not matched to a gene. The germline CDR1 and CDR2 sequences are SGHRS and YFSETQ. Sequencing was performed with immunoSEQ multiplex PCR; in TCRdb, only in-frame clones are kept and a portion is missing. The sample holds tens of thousands of clones, approximately 88% seen once. The chain uses TRBV5-1 and TRBJ1-2; 7 bases map to TRBD1. The TCR comes from a female donor with multiple sclerosis, enrolled in a pregnancy study. The sequencing here drew on CD8+ T cells from peripheral blood mononuclear cells, taken before pregnancy. The CDR3 DNA reads as TGCGCCAGCAGCTGGGACAGTATAGATGGCTACACCTTC. This codes for CASSWDSIDGYTF.